The rows below give T cell receptor beta chains drawn from one sample of a study of T cells after yellow fever vaccination. TCRdb passed the 5' RACE reads through MiXCR, listing each CDR3 protein once. The profile shows about 340,000 distinct CDR3 sequences, roughly 8.7% of them singletons. The source was PBMCs, collected on the day of the first yellow fever vaccination. All receptors come from a man younger than 35 who received the YFV17D yellow fever vaccine. Both conserved end residues are part of each CDR3. Each record gives: D gene, V gene, clone size, J gene, CDR3 DNA, CDR3 protein. The D gene is left open where the match is weak. Size is stated for part of the rows, as once, few or many counts, or as a class when the clone is expanded.

>TRBD1|TRBV4-1|few|TRBJ2-2
TGCGCCAGCAGTCGAGGACAGGGGGAGGACACCGGGGAGCTGTTTTTT
CASSRGQGEDTGELFF
>.|TRBV18|few|TRBJ2-1
TGTGCCAGCTCACCACAGGGGCGGGACTACAATGAGCAGTTCTTC
CASSPQGRDYNEQFF
>.|TRBV6-2/TRBV6-3|few|TRBJ1-5
TGTGCCAGCAGTCGGGACAACCTTGGACAGCCCCAGCATTTT
CASSRDNLGQPQHF
>.|TRBV5-4|many|TRBJ2-5
TGTGCCAGCAGCTTGGACGTTGAGACCCAGTACTTC
CASSLDVETQYF
>TRBD2|TRBV11-2|few|TRBJ2-3
TGTGCCAGCAGCCGCAGACTAGCGGGGGGCCGGAGCACAGATACGCAGTATTTT
CASSRRLAGGRSTDTQYF
>.|TRBV6-2/TRBV6-3|few|TRBJ2-2
TGTGCCACCCTCGCCGCCGGGGAGCTGTTTTTT
CATLAAGELFF
>.|TRBV6-6|.|TRBJ1-2
TGTGCCAGCAGTTACTGGCCCGGCTACACCTTC
CASSYWPGYTF
>.|TRBV3-1|few|TRBJ1-1
TGTGCCAGCAGCCAAGCAAGCAGGGGCACTGAAGCTTTCTTT
CASSQASRGTEAFF
>.|TRBV7-2|few|TRBJ2-5
TGTGCCAGCAGCGCCAGCTATGGCGGGGACTACCAAGAGACCCAGTACTTC
CASSASYGGDYQETQYF
>.|TRBV16|few|TRBJ1-5
TGTGCCAGCAGCCATCGAAATCAGCCCCAGCATTTT
CASSHRNQPQHF
>.|TRBV12-3/TRBV12-4|many|TRBJ2-1
TGTGCCAGCAGTTTTGGCACCTACAATGAGCAGTTCTTC
CASSFGTYNEQFF
>TRBD1|TRBV11-2|few|TRBJ2-5
TGTGCCAGCAGCTCCCGGACAGGGTGGGAGACCCAGTACTTC
CASSSRTGWETQYF
>.|TRBV11-2|.|TRBJ2-4
TGTGCCAGCAGCTTAGTCTTGGACATTCAGTACTTC
CASSLVLDIQYF
>TRBD2|TRBV5-5|.|TRBJ2-1
TGTGCCAGCAGCTTGCGGGCAAATAGCGGGGGCCCGTGGGATGAGCAGTTCTTC
CASSLRANSGGPWDEQFF
>.|TRBV5-1|many|TRBJ1-2
TGCGCCAGCAGGCCGGGACTGGACTATGGCTACACCTTC
CASRPGLDYGYTF
>.|TRBV7-9|.|TRBJ2-7
TGTGCCAGCAGCTTAGCTGGCAGGAGAACGATCTCCTACGAGCAGTACTTC
CASSLAGRRTISYEQYF
>.|TRBV12-3/TRBV12-4|many|TRBJ1-5
TGTGCCAGCAGCTACAGAGGGGACCAGCCCCAGCATTTT
CASSYRGDQPQHF
>TRBD1|TRBV12-3/TRBV12-4|.|TRBJ2-2
TGTGCCAGCAGTCCAAGGGGACAGGATCGGCTCGGGGAGCTGTTTTTT
CASSPRGQDRLGELFF